This T cell receptor beta chain was recovered during a study of cytomegalovirus exposure and HLA in healthy donors. Broader study findings: According to the study, 160 or so TCR beta chains were cytomegalovirus-associated. In vitro assays verified that a few CMV-associated chains recognized CMV antigens specifically.

The CDR3 spans 14 residues. From germline, CDR1 is SGHRS and CDR2 YFSETQ. The V end lost 2 bases, the J end lost 4 bases, and 13 bases lay between the germline ends. The data were produced by immunoSEQ multiplex PCR, yet TCRdb's version contains in-frame clones alone and is incomplete. The table has about 110,000 clones, approximately 89% seen once. Points on this clone: Its cognate antigen is unknown.

V gene TRBV5-1 combines with J gene TRBJ2-7; a possible D gene is TRBD1 (5 bases). This clonotype was sampled from a woman aged 18-30 years in good health and CMV-seronegative. The sequencing input was PBMCs. Here the CDR3 reads CASSFAGNVYEQYF. DNA of the CDR3: TGCGCCAGCAGCTTTGCAGGGAACGTATACGAGCAGTACTTC.